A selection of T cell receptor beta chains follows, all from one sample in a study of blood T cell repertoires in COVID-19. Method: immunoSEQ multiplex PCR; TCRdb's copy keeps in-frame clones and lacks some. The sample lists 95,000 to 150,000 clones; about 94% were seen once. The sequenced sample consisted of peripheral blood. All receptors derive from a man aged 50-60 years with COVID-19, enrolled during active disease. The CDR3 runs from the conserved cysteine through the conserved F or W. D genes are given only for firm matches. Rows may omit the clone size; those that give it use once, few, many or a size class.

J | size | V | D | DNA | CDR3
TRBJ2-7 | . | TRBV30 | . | TGTGCCTGGAGTCGGTCAATTGCTAACGAGCAGTACTTC | CAWSRSIANEQYF
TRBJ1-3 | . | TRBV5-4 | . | TGTGCCAGCAGCTTTCAAGGACTGTGGAACACCATATATTTT | CASSFQGLWNTIYF
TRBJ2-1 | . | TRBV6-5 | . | TGTGCCAGCAGTTACGCCGGGAGCTCCTACAATGAGCAGTTCTTC | CASSYAGSSYNEQFF
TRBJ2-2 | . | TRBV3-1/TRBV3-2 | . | TGTGCCAGCAGTCCAGGCACCGGGGAGCTGTTTTTT | CASSPGTGELFF
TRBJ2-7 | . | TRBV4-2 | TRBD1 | TGTGCCAGCAGCCAAGTCGTCCAAGGGACAGGTAGGCACGAGCAGTACTTC | CASSQVVQGTGRHEQYF
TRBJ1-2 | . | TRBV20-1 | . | TGCAGTGCTGGGGGGGGGCATGGCTACACCTTC | CSAGGGHGYTF
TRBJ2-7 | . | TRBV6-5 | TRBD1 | TGTGCCAGCAGGAGGGGGCAATTCGAGCAGTACTTC | CASRRGQFEQYF
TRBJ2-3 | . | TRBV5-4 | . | TGTGCCAGCAGCTTGCGGGGTCGAGATACGCAGTATTTT | CASSLRGRDTQYF
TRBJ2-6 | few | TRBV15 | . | TGTGCCACCAGCAGAGATCGGGGTAGCGGGGCCAACGTCCTGACTTTC | CATSRDRGSGANVLTF
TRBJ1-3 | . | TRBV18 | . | TGTGCCAGCTCACCCTTGGACAGACTAAACACCATATATTTT | CASSPLDRLNTIYF
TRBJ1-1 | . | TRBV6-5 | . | TGTGCCAGCACGACAGGGAACACTGAAGCTTTCTTT | CASTTGNTEAFF
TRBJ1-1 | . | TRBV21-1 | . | TGTGCCACCCTCGGGGCTTTCTTT | CATLGAFF
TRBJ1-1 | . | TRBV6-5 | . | TGTGCCAGCAGTTACATCTTGGGGGCTCTGAGCACTGAAGCTTTCTTT | CASSYILGALSTEAFF
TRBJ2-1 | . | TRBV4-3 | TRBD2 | TGCGCCAGCAGCCAAGCTCCCCCGGGACTAGCGGGAGACGAGCAGTTCTTC | CASSQAPPGLAGDEQFF
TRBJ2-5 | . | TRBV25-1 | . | TGTGCCAGCAGTGCCCTAGAGACCCAGTACTTC | CASSALETQYF
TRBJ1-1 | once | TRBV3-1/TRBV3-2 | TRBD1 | TGTGCCAGCAGCCCACCGCTGGAAACTCCAGGGGGCACTATGAACACTGAAGCTTTCTTT | CASSPPLETPGGTMNTEAFF
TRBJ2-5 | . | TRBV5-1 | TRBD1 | TGCGCCAGCAGCGCCTACGGGACAGGGCCTCAAGAGACCCAGTACTTC | CASSAYGTGPQETQYF
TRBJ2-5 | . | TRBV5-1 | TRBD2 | TGCGCCAGCAGCCGTTCGAGCGGGAGGAGCCAAGAGACCCAGTACTTC | CASSRSSGRSQETQYF
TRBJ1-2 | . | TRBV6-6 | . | TGTGCCAGCAGTGAGGTCCAGACTTATGGCTACACCTTC | CASSEVQTYGYTF
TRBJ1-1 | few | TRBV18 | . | TGTGCCAGCTCACCGTCTCCGGGATCTGAAGCTTTCTTT | CASSPSPGSEAFF
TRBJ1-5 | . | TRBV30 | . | TGTGCCTGGAGTCCGGACAGAAATCAGCCCCAGCATTTT | CAWSPDRNQPQHF
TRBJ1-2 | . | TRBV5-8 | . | TGTGCCAGCAGTTTCCTGTCCTATGGCTACACCTTC | CASSFLSYGYTF
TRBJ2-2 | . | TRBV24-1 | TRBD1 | TGTGCCACCAGTGATTTCGGCAGGGGGAGAACCGGGGAGCTGTTTTTT | CATSDFGRGRTGELFF
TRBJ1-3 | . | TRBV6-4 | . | TGTGCCAGCAGTAGCTCGGGACAAAGGACTGGAAACACCATATATTTT | CASSSSGQRTGNTIYF